The 18 T cell receptor beta chains presented below share a single source sample, sequenced in a study of technical replicates of blood from a few donors. The assay was immunoSEQ multiplex PCR, and TCRdb's table has in-frame clones only and misses some. Among approximately 65,000 clones listed, 86% were seen once. Specimen: PBMCs. The receptors here all came from a human donor in good health. Some clones in this sample may be carry-over from other donors' samples.

V gene TRBV7-2 combines with J gene TRBJ1-2; D possibly corresponds to TRBD1 (6 bases). CDR3 length equals 13 residues. Germline values: CDR1 SGHTA, CDR2 FQGNSA. V lost 1 base to trimming and J lost 8 bases, with 11 bases between them. The CDR3 DNA is TGTGCCAGCAGCTTAGGACAGGAAGGGGGCTACACCTTC. Amino acid sequence: CASSLGQEGGYTF.

CDR3 DNA: TGTGCCAGTAGTATCTCCACCGCTAGCGGACAAGAGACCCAGTACTTC. Translating gives CASSISTASGQETQYF. The chain combines TRBV19 with TRBJ2-5, with 7 bases aligning to TRBD2. The CDR3 has 16 amino acids. Unmatched junction bases numbered 9, after V lost 3 bases and J lost 2 bases. CDR1 is LNHDA, CDR2 SQIVND, per germline (reference sequence). Drawing the rest from reference TRBV19 and TRBJ2-5, the complete variable domain is DGGITQSPKYLFRKEGQNVTLSCEQNLNHDAMYWYRQDPGQGLRLIYYSQIVNDFQKGDIAEGYSVSREKKESFPLTVTSAQKNPTAFYLCASSISTASGQETQYFGPGTRLLVL.

J is TRBJ2-3 and V is TRBV5-1; TRBD1 might be the D (5 bases). The CDR3 is 15 amino acids. V gave up 4 bases and J gave up 2 bases, with 14 bases separating them. CDR1 SGHRS and CDR2 YFSETQ come from the germline V gene. The CDR3 region has the DNA TGCGCCAGCAGCCCGGACACCTTTCCCACAGATACGCAGTATTTT. Residues: CASSPDTFPTDTQYF.

The rearrangement joins TRBV2 to TRBJ1-5; 9 bases match TRBD1. The CDR3 sequence is 15 residues long. Trimming took 4 bases from V and 2 from J; bases not matched to a gene: 3. Looked up from germline, CDR1 is SNHLY and CDR2 is FYNNEI. As DNA, the CDR3 is TGTGCCAGCAGTGGGGACAGGGTTGGCAATCAGCCCCAGCATTTT. Amino acids: CASSGDRVGNQPQHF.

This sequence joins TRBV6-1 and TRBJ2-7, with D possibly matching TRBD1 (5 bases). Deletions cut 7 bases from V and 2 bases from J, with 12 bases between. Germline-derived CDR1 and CDR2 are MNHNS and SASEGT. The CDR3 spans 13 residues. The CDR3 reads CASIKTVPYEQYF. DNA for the CDR3: TGTGCCAGCATTAAGACAGTCCCCTACGAGCAGTACTTC.

The rearrangement links TRBV9 to TRBJ2-7; D perhaps matches TRBD1 (6 bases). The CDR3 is made up of 15 amino acids. CDR1 and CDR2 (germline): SGDLS, YYNGEE. Trimming took off 0 bases at V and 2 bases at J, with 12 bases between the two ends. The CDR3 bases are TGTGCCAGCAGCGTAGCGGCAGGGGCAACCTACGAGCAGTACTTC. This gives the protein CASSVAAGATYEQYF. Supplemented by reference TRBV9 and TRBJ2-7, the full variable domain reads DSGVTQTPKHLITATGQRVTLRCSPRSGDLSVYWYQQSLDQGLQFLIQYYNGEERAKGNILERFSAQQFPDLHSELNLSSLELGDSALYFCASSVAAGATYEQYFGPGTRLTVT.

In regard to this clone: Distinct nucleotide sequences in the sample also encode this CDR3. CDR3 in amino acids: CASSYSGSYEQYF. Here the CDR3 DNA reads TGTGCCAGCAGTTACAGCGGCTCCTACGAGCAGTACTTC. The genes are TRBV6-5 and TRBJ2-7; TRBD2 might be the D (5 bases). Trimming stripped 2 bases from V and 0 bases from J, with 5 bases between. From germline, CDR1 is MNHEY and CDR2 SVGAGI. There are 13 residues in the CDR3.

The CDR3 sequence is CASSVNRLTYTDTQYF. The CDR3 bases are TGTGCCAGCAGCGTTAACCGACTTACCTACACAGATACGCAGTATTTT. V usage is TRBV5-6 and J usage is TRBJ2-3; D unresolved. The length of the CDR3 is 16 residues. Germline V lookup: CDR1 SGHDT, CDR2 YYEEEE. Trimming removed 4 bases from V and 2 bases from J, with 17 bases in between.

This clone was recorded a few times. The chain combines TRBV7-9 with TRBJ2-7; D might be TRBD2 (5 bases). The CDR3 loop spans 14 amino acids. Per the germline V gene, CDR1 is SEHNR and CDR2 is FQNEAQ (reference sequence). Trimming stripped 5 bases from V and 6 bases from J, with 17 bases between. CDR3: CASSPEGFFFEQYF. In nucleotides, the CDR3 is TGTGCCAGCAGCCCTGAGGGCTTCTTCTTCGAGCAGTACTTC.

The CDR3 DNA reads as TGTGCCAGCAGCGGCGGGGGCGCAAGCTCCTACGAGCAGTACTTC. It yields the protein CASSGGGASSYEQYF. The genes are TRBV9 and TRBJ2-7, with D perhaps TRBD2 (7 bases). With 3 bases removed from V and 0 bases from J, the gap between germline ends came to 13 bases. This CDR3 is 15 amino acids long. Germline V gene lookup returns CDR1 SGDLS and CDR2 YYNGEE.

This chain uses TRBV7-3 with TRBJ2-2; 10 positions agree with TRBD2. This CDR3 is built from 16 residues. Germline CDR1 reads SGHTA; CDR2 reads FQGTGA. V shed 5 bases and J 3 bases; nucleotides not matched to a gene: 6. The CDR3 is CASSAQLAGYTGELFF. In DNA form, the CDR3 reads TGTGCCAGCAGCGCCCAACTAGCGGGATACACCGGGGAGCTGTTTTTT.

The chain carries TRBV18 and TRBJ2-3, with D hard to call. The CDR3 has 16 amino acids. The germline V gene has CDR1 KGHSH and CDR2 LQKENI. V lost 3 bases and J lost 1, with 14 bases in between. The CDR3 loop reads CASSPEELFGTDTQYF. The CDR3 DNA reads as TGTGCCAGCTCACCTGAGGAGCTCTTTGGCACAGATACGCAGTATTTT.

The V gene is TRBV18, the J gene TRBJ2-7, with 7 bases identical to TRBD2. Trimming at V came to 4 bases and at J to 0 bases, leaving 9 bases not matched to a gene. Per germline, CDR1 KGHSH and CDR2 LQKENI. The length of the CDR3 is 16 residues. The CDR3 nucleotides read TGTGCCAGCTCACTATTACTAGCGTCCAGCTCCTACGAGCAGTACTTC. Translated, it gives CASSLLLASSSYEQYF.

This clone was observed a handful of times. The chain has TRBV6-4 and TRBJ2-1; the match to TRBD2 covers 10 bases. There are 15 residues in the CDR3. V trimming: 4 bases; J trimming: 5 bases; junction bases outside the gene matches: 5. Per germline, CDR1 MRHNA and CDR2 SNTAGT. The CDR3 DNA follows: TGTGCCAGCAGTGTCCTAGCGGGGGATAACAATGAGCAGTTCTTC. Its translation: CASSVLAGDNNEQFF.

The rearrangement links TRBV19 to TRBJ2-1, with D tentatively TRBD2 (7 bases). The CDR3 is 13 amino acids. Trimming left V 9 bases short and J 6 bases short, with 15 bases between. From germline, CDR1 is LNHDA and CDR2 SQIVND (reference sequence). In nucleotides, the CDR3 is TGTGCCAGCAATGGGGGGGGGCCCAATGAGCAGTTCTTC. Protein product: CASNGGGPNEQFF.

The chain recombines TRBV2 with TRBJ2-4; 8 bases line up with TRBD2. The CDR3 is 17 amino acids. V lost 1 base, J lost 0 bases, and 5 bases stayed unmatched. CDR1 and CDR2 from the germline V gene are SNHLY and FYNNEI. In DNA form, the CDR3 reads TGTGCCAGCAGTGAAGAGGGACTAGGGGTAGCCAAAAACATTCAGTACTTC. It encodes CASSEEGLGVAKNIQYF.

J is TRBJ2-4 and V is TRBV7-2; 8 nucleotides line up with TRBD2. Germline loops: CDR1 SGHTA, CDR2 FQGNSA. Trimming cost V 5 bases and J 0 bases; bases outside gene matches: 12. The CDR3 contains 18 residues. This CDR3 reads CASSQLSGSGVAKNIQYF. CDR3 nucleotides: TGTGCCAGCAGCCAACTCTCAGGTAGCGGGGTAGCCAAAAACATTCAGTACTTC. Full variable domain (outside the CDR3, taken from reference TRBV7-2 and TRBJ2-4): GAGVSQSPSNKVTEKGKDVELRCDPISGHTALYWYRQSLGQGLEFLIYFQGNSAPDKSGLPSDRFSAERTGGSVSTLTIQRTQQEDSAVYLCASSQLSGSGVAKNIQYFGAGTRLSVL.

The chain carries TRBV6-5 and TRBJ2-1; no clear D gene. The CDR3 is made up of 13 amino acids. The V gene lost 5 bases and the J gene lost 9 bases, with 14 bases spanning the gap. Germline V gives CDR1 MNHEY, CDR2 SVGAGI. CDR3 sequence (DNA): TGTGCCAGCAGTGCCCACGAGGTGGGTGAGCAGTTCTTC. It is translated as CASSAHEVGEQFF.